What follows are 6 T cell receptor beta chains derived from one specimen sequenced in a study of cytomegalovirus exposure and HLA in healthy donors. Primers for the PCR totalled 60 Vbeta and 13 Jbeta. Sequencing was performed with immunoSEQ multiplex PCR; in TCRdb, only in-frame clones are kept and a portion is missing. Of 150,000 to 200,000 clones listed, roughly 65% were seen once; the top ten hold just under 4.5%. The sample was PBMCs. The origin of the receptors is a young woman in good health and CMV-seropositive.

This clone was seen a few times. The chain uses TRBV25-1 and TRBJ2-1; TRBD1 aligns across 9 bases. There are 15 residues in the CDR3. The germline V gene has CDR1 MGHDK and CDR2 SYGVNS. Unmatched junction bases numbered 9, after V lost 2 bases and J lost 10 bases. The CDR3 DNA sequence: TGTGCCAGCAGTGAACCCGGGACAGGGCAAAACGAGCAGTTCTTC. Translated: CASSEPGTGQNEQFF.

The chain combines TRBV4-2 with TRBJ2-2, with D uncertain. This CDR3 region has 15 residues. The ends were cut back, 0 bases at V and 4 bases at J, with 9 bases in the middle. Germline V gene sequence: CDR1 LGHNA, CDR2 YNFKEQ. The CDR3 DNA sequence: TGTGCCAGCAGCCAAGAATCCGGGTTCACCGGGGAGCTGTTTTTT. It specifies CASSQESGFTGELFF.

This chain links TRBV5-4 with TRBJ2-5; TRBD2 matches at 10 bases. The CDR3 is 17 amino acids. Germline V gene sequence: CDR1 SGHNT, CDR2 YYREEE (reference sequence). V lost 0 bases, J lost 3 bases, and 8 bases stayed unmatched. CDR3: CASSLDPSGGLKETQYF. The CDR3 nucleotides read TGTGCCAGCAGCTTGGATCCTAGCGGGGGCCTTAAAGAGACCCAGTACTTC.

This clone has a handful of counts. J is TRBJ2-7 and V is TRBV5-6; 7 bases fit TRBD2. V lost 1 base, J lost 5 bases, and 3 bases stayed unmatched. The CDR3 sequence is 13 residues long. CDR1 is SGHDT, CDR2 YYEEEE, per germline. The CDR3: CASSLHAGDEQYF. The CDR3 region has the DNA TGTGCCAGCAGCTTGCATGCGGGAGACGAGCAGTACTTC.

V is TRBV5-4 and J is TRBJ2-5; possible D gene TRBD1, 6 bases. Trimming took off 4 bases at V and 4 bases at J, with 20 bases between the two ends. CDR1 is SGHNT and CDR2 is YYREEE in the germline V gene (reference sequence). The CDR3 has 16 residues. The CDR3 reads CASSGALGGLSETQYF. The CDR3 DNA sequence: TGTGCCAGCAGCGGGGCTCTAGGGGGTTTGTCAGAGACCCAGTACTTC.

This clone came up a few times. The chain is built from TRBV4-1 and TRBJ2-7; no reliable D call. The V gene lost 2 bases and the J gene lost 4 bases, with 12 bases spanning the gap. This CDR3 contains 14 residues. Germline CDR1 is MGHRA and CDR2 is YSYEKL. In DNA, the CDR3 is TGCGCCAGCAGCCAACGCACCGAGTTATACGAGCAGTACTTC. It yields the protein CASSQRTELYEQYF.